This record concerns one T cell receptor beta chain sequence. Its antigen remains unidentified. This sample is part of a study of cytomegalovirus exposure and HLA in healthy donors. Whole-study findings and limits: Association with HLA alleles at 0.05 false discovery rate was found for around 17,000 TCR beta sequences in a later analysis. A prior analysis recorded that most TCR beta V segments were productive about 90% or about 30% of the time. In all likelihood, a cluster of highly shared sequence variants was a sequencing artifact.

Germline loops: CDR1 SGHAT, CDR2 FQDESV (reference sequence). The J segment lost 1 base and the V segment lost 5 bases, leaving 5 bases of the junction unmatched. The CDR3 is 15 amino acids. The primer mix had 60 Vbeta and 13 Jbeta primers. Here immunoSEQ multiplex PCR was the method, and the copy in TCRdb shows in-frame clones only, minus some. The sample consists of over 150,000 clones, approximately 73% of them appearing once. The receptor comes from a man aged 50-59 years in good health and CMV-seronegative. This chain joins TRBV11-1 and TRBJ1-2; 9 bases map to TRBD1. The specimen was PBMCs. CDR3 in amino acids: CASSDRTGVNYGYTF. CDR3 bases: TGTGCCAGCAGCGACCGGACAGGGGTTAACTATGGCTACACCTTC.